This T cell receptor beta chain derives from a study of blood T cells in healthy people across ages. V shed 5 bases and J shed 0 bases, with 10 bases lying between them. Germline loops: CDR1 LGHNA, CDR2 YNFKEQ. The CDR3 extends over 15 amino acids. General study findings and limits: PBMCs that were unsorted prevented a conclusive naive versus antigen-experienced comparison. Older age coincided with a roughly linear decline in TCR beta diversity per million T cells.

Primers used in a second PCR of about 7 to 11 cycles were a sample-barcoded 5' primer and a J-beta primer mix. Tags on each cDNA molecule came from a template-switch adaptor with 12 random nucleotides. TCRdb re-analysed the 5' RACE reads in MiXCR, keeping a single row per CDR3 protein. The sample holds hundreds of thousands of distinct CDR3 sequences; over 40% are singletons and the top ten take 13%. This clonotype occurred a few times. The antigen remains unidentified. The source of this sequence is a woman of 80 years or more in good health. The rearrangement joins TRBV4-2 to TRBJ1-4; D is unclear. Sample: blood. Here the CDR3 reads CASSSPSATNEKLFF. CDR3 sequence (DNA): TGTGCCAGCAGCTCACCAAGTGCAACTAATGAAAAACTGTTTTTT.